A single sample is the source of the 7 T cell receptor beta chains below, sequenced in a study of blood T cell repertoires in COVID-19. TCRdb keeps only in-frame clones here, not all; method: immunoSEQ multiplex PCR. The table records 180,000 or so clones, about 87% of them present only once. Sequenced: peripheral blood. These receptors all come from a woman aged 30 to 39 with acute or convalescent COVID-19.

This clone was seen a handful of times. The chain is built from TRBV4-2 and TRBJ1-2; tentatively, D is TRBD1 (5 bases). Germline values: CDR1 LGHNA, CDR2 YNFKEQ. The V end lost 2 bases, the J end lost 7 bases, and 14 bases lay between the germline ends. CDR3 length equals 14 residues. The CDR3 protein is CASSQSQGLGGYTF. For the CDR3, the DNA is TGTGCCAGCAGCCAATCCCAGGGTCTGGGTGGCTACACCTTC.

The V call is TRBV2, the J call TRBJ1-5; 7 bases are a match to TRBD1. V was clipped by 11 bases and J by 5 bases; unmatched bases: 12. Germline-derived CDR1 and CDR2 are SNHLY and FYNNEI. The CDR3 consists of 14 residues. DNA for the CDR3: TGTGCCTGCCGGGACAGTGACCTTTATCAGCCCCAGCATTTT. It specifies CACRDSDLYQPQHF.

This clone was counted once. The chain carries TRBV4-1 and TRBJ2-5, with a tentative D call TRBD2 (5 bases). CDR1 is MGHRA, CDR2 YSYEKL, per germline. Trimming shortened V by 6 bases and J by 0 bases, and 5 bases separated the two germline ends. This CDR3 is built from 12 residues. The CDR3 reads CASRDYQETQYF. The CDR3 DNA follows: TGCGCCAGCAGGGACTACCAAGAGACCCAGTACTTC.

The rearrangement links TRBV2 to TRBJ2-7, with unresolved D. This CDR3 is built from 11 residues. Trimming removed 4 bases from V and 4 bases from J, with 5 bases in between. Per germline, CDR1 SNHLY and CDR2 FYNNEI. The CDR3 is CASSGRYEQYF. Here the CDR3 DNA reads TGTGCCAGCAGTGGTCGTTACGAGCAGTACTTC.

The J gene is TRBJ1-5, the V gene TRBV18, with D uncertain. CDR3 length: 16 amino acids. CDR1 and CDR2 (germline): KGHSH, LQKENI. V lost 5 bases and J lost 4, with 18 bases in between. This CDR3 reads CASSYDNPYLNQPQHF. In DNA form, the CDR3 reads TGTGCCAGCTCATATGACAATCCATACCTAAATCAGCCCCAGCATTTT.

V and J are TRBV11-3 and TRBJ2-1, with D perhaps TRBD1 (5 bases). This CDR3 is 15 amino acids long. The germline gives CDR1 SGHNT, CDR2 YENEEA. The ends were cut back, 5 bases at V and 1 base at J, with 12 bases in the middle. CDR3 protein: CASSLDRGSYNEQFF. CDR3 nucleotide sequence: TGTGCCAGCAGCCTCGATAGGGGATCCTACAATGAGCAGTTCTTC. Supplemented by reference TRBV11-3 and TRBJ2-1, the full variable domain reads EAGVVQSPRYKIIEKKQPVAFWCNPISGHNTLYWYLQNLGQGPELLIRYENEEAVDDSQLPKDRFSAERLKGVDSTLKIQPAELGDSAVYLCASSLDRGSYNEQFFGPGTRLTVL.

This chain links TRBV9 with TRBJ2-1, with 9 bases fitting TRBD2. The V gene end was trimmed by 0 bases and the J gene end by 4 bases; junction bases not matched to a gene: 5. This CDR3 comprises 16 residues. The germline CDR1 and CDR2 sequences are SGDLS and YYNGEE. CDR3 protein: CASSVVPGLAYNEQFF. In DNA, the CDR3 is TGTGCCAGCAGCGTAGTACCGGGACTAGCTTACAATGAGCAGTTCTTC.